Presented here are 10 T cell receptor beta chains from one specimen sequenced in a study of T cells expressing NK-cell markers. TCRdb reprocessed the 5' RACE reads and stores each CDR3 protein as one record, lacking DNA. This table holds 150,000 or so distinct CDR3 sequences. The sample comprised blood T cells: a sorted CD56 or NKG2C T cell subset, CD4+ or CD8+ T cells, or bulk PBMC T cells (not recorded which). These receptors came from a woman aged 45-59 years in good health.

V usage is TRBV5-1 and J usage is TRBJ2-2; TCRdb reports TRBD1, a call that lacks DNA to check it against. The CDR3 loop spans 17 amino acids. The germline CDR1 and CDR2 sequences are SGHRS and YFSETQ. CDR3 amino acids: CASSMATSPLRTGELFF.

This sequence joins TRBV29-1 and TRBJ2-1; TCRdb calls TRBD2, which cannot be checked without DNA. Germline V CDR1 and CDR2: SQVTM, ANQGSEA. The CDR3 consists of 14 residues. CDR3: CSVLAGRPYNEQFF.

The J gene is TRBJ1-1, the V gene TRBV11-2; TCRdb's assignment of TRBD1 cannot be checked, as there is no DNA. CDR3 length: 13 residues. Germline V gene data show CDR1 as SGHAT and CDR2 as FQNNGV. The CDR3 is CASSWAGTAEAFF.

The chain carries TRBV6-4 and TRBJ2-1; the TRBD1 assignment by TCRdb is unverifiable without DNA. Germline values: CDR1 MRHNA, CDR2 SNTAGT. This CDR3 comprises 16 residues. The CDR3 is CASSDAGTGDYNEQFF.

The V and J genes are TRBV15 and TRBJ2-1; checking the TCRdb D call of TRBD1 is not possible without DNA. Germline V lookup: CDR1 LNHNV, CDR2 YYDKDF (reference sequence). The CDR3 totals 14 residues. CDR3 protein: CATSRDMEGDEQFF.

The genes are TRBV5-6 and TRBJ1-1; checking the TCRdb D call of TRBD1 is not possible without DNA. The CDR3 spans 14 residues. CDR1 and CDR2 from the germline V gene are SGHDT and YYEEEE. CDR3 sequence reads: CASSFIGGKTEAFF.

The chain combines TRBV12-3 or TRBV12-4 with TRBJ2-5; TCRdb outputs TRBD2, but without DNA this stays unchecked. The length of the CDR3 is 15 residues. The CDR3 sequence: CASSLLAGGPKTQYF.

The V gene is TRBV4-1, the J gene TRBJ2-1; TCRdb's D call, TRBD2, is unchecked because there is no DNA. The CDR3 runs to 15 residues. The germline CDR1 and CDR2 sequences are MGHRA and YSYEKL. The CDR3 reads CASSQVGGPHNEQFF.

The chain has TRBV28 and TRBJ2-7; no DNA is available, so the TRBD2 call from TCRdb remains unchecked. Germline loops: CDR1 MDHEN, CDR2 SYDVKM. The CDR3 spans 18 residues. The chain's CDR3 is CASSSPGTSGTSSYEQYF.

The chain recombines TRBV18 with TRBJ2-5; TCRdb selects TRBD2, and the lack of DNA leaves this call unchecked. This CDR3 has 14 residues. Germline V CDR1 and CDR2: KGHSH, LQKENI. The CDR3 region is CASSTSGRRETQYF.